This T cell receptor beta chain is drawn from a study of T-cell reconstitution after alpha-beta-depleted transplantation in children. Library preparation (for TCRbeta) was performed with unique molecular identifiers. One entry per CDR3 protein, called by TCRdb with MiXCR from the PCR reads. The repertoire holds some 150,000 distinct CDR3 sequences, with about 8.8% as singletons. This clonotype was recorded many times. The antigen is unknown. This may stem from a read error, because a much larger clone lies one nucleotide away. Findings and limits, study-wide: The study traced high day-60 TCRbeta diversity in some patients to surviving recipient T cells and thymic progenitors. Several hundred expanded graft clones reportedly supplied alpha-beta T cells about two months after transplant.

The sequences come from PBMCs, mostly from graft donor cells, collected 180 days after TCRalphabeta/CD19-depleted stem cell transplant. This sequence originates from a female patient younger than 10 who had a stem cell transplant for congenital amegakaryocytic thrombocytopenia, so the T cells may come from the graft donor.

CDR3 region: CAISESTGPKNSQYF. The CDR3 DNA follows: TGTGCCATCAGTGAGTCGACGGGACCCAAAAACAGTCAGTACTTC. This chain connects TRBV10-3 to TRBJ2-4, with D perhaps matching TRBD1 or TRBD2 (5 bases each). This CDR3 spans 15 amino acids. CDR1 ENHRY and CDR2 SYGVKD come from the germline V gene.